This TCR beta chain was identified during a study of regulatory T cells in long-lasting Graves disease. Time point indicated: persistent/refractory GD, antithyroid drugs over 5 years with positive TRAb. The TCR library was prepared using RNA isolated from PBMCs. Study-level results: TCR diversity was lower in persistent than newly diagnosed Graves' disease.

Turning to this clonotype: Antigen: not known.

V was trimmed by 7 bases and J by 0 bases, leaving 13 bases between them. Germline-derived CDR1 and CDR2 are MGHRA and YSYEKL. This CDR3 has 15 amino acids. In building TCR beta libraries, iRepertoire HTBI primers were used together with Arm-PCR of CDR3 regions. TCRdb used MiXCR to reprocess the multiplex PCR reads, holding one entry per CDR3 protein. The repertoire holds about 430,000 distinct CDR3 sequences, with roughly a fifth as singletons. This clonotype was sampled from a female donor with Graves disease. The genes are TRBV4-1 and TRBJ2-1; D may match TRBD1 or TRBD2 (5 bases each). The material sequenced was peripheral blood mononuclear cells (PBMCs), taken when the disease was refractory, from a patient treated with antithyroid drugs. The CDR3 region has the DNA TGCGCCAGCACCCGGGACCCGAGCTCCTACAATGAGCAGTTCTTC. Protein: CASTRDPSSYNEQFF.